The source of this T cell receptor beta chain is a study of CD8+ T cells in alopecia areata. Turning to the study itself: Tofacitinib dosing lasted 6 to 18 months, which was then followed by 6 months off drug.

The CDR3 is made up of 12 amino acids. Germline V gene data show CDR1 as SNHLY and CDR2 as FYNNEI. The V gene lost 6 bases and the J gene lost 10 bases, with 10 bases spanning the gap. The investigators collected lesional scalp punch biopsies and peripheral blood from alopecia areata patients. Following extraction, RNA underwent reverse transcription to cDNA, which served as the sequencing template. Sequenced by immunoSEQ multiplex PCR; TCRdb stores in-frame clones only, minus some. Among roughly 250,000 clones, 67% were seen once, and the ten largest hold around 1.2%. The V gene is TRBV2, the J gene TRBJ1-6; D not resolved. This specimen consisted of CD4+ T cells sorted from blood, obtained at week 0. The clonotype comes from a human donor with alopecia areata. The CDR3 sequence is CASRFSGSPLHF. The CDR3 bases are TGTGCCAGCAGGTTCAGTGGATCACCCCTCCACTTT.